This is a list of T cell receptor beta chains from one sample in a study of shared clonotypes between healthy human individuals. Profiled with immunoSEQ multiplex PCR; TCRdb holds only in-frame clones, not every one. The sample contains about 470,000 clones, 70% to 80% of which appear only once. Sample: PBMCs. The receptors here all came from a middle-aged woman in good health. Some clones in this sample may be carry-over from other donors' samples. The CDR3 runs from the conserved cysteine through the conserved F or W. D genes are given only for firm matches. Where a row states a size, it is once, few, many or the class of an expanded clone; other rows omit it.

d_gene	abundance	v_gene	j_gene	CDR3aa	CDR3nt
TRBD2	.	TRBV5-6	TRBJ2-7	CASSRKRGFGQYF	TGTGCCAGCAGCCGGAAGCGGGGATTCGGGCAGTACTTC
.	.	TRBV5-4	TRBJ2-7	CASSLVGSGREQYF	TGTGCCAGCAGCTTGGTGGGCTCAGGTCGTGAGCAGTACTTC
TRBD1	.	TRBV5-5	TRBJ1-2	CASSSNRGTNYGYTF	TGTGCCAGCAGCTCAAACAGGGGGACTAACTATGGCTACACCTTC
TRBD2	few	TRBV9	TRBJ2-7	CASSVAREGYEQYF	TGTGCCAGCAGCGTAGCCCGGGAGGGCTACGAGCAGTACTTC
TRBD1	once	TRBV6-5	TRBJ2-7	CASSGRQGAYEQYF	TGTGCCAGCTCGGGTAGACAGGGTGCCTACGAGCAGTACTTC
.	few	TRBV19	TRBJ1-5	CASAGDTSRQPQHF	TGTGCCAGCGCCGGGGACACCTCTCGACAGCCCCAGCATTTT
.	once	TRBV7-2	TRBJ2-7	CASLRQVNYEQYF	TGTGCCAGCTTGAGACAGGTTAACTACGAGCAGTACTTC
.	.	TRBV21-1	TRBJ2-3	CASRNPGTSGCFSTDTQYF	TGTGCCAGCAGGAACCCCGGGACTAGCGGGTGCTTTAGCACAGATACGCAGTATTTT
.	few	TRBV2	TRBJ1-1	CASSPDMNTEAFF	TGTGCCAGCAGCCCAGATATGAACACTGAAGCTTTCTTT
TRBD1	.	TRBV27	TRBJ1-1	CASTQRGTGGIMNTEAFF	TGTGCCAGCACCCAAAGGGGGACAGGGGGTATTATGAACACTGAAGCTTTCTTT
.	many	TRBV28	TRBJ2-4	CATVDRAKNIQYF	TGTGCCACCGTGGACAGAGCCAAAAACATTCAGTACTTC
.	.	TRBV29-1	TRBJ2-5	CSVEGGQQEIQYF	TGCAGCGTTGAAGGTGGACAGCAAGAGATCCAGTACTTC
TRBD1	.	TRBV4-1	TRBJ2-7	CASSQDGTGLSYEQYF	TGCGCCAGCAGCCAAGATGGGACAGGTCTCTCCTACGAGCAGTACTTC
TRBD1	.	TRBV6-7	TRBJ1-1	CASSTDRDTEAFF	TGTGCCAGCAGTACGGACAGGGACACTGAAGCTTTCTTT
TRBD2	once	TRBV5-4	TRBJ2-3	CASSLELAGVNTDTQYF	TGTGCCAGCAGCTTGGAACTAGCGGGAGTTAACACAGATACGCAGTATTTT
.	.	TRBV30	TRBJ1-3	CAWSVELPIGGGNTIYF	TGTGCCTGGAGTGTAGAACTGCCGATCGGTGGAGGAAACACCATATATTTT
.	.	TRBV27	TRBJ1-6	CASSPAGTLDSPLHF	TGTGCCAGCAGTCCCGCAGGGACCTTAGATTCACCCCTCCACTTT